This entry lists 15 T cell receptor beta chains sequenced from one sample in a study of T cells after yellow fever vaccination. TCRdb ran MiXCR on the 5' RACE reads and lists one entry per CDR3 protein. The sample holds some 550,000 distinct CDR3 sequences, less than 20% seen once. The sample here was PBMCs, taken 15 days after the yellow fever booster vaccination. These receptors came from a man aged 25 to 40 who received the YFV17D yellow fever vaccine.

This clonotype was seen more than once but under ten times. This sequence joins TRBV30 and TRBJ2-7, with D possibly TRBD1 on 5 matching bases. Germline V lookup: CDR1 GTSNPN, CDR2 SVGIG (reference sequence). Trimming left V 0 bases short and J 6 bases short, with 12 bases between. The CDR3 contains 13 residues. CDR3 loop: CAWSVGVPGEQYF. The CDR3 nucleotides are TGTGCCTGGAGTGTAGGGGTTCCTGGCGAGCAGTACTTC.

V usage is TRBV27 and J usage is TRBJ2-2; TRBD2 aligns across 7 bases. V gave up 3 bases and J gave up 3 bases; unmatched junction bases: 4. The CDR3 spans 15 residues. Germline values: CDR1 MNHEY, CDR2 SMNVEV (reference sequence). The CDR3, as DNA: TGTGCCAGCAGTTTTTCCCTAGCGGACACCGGGGAGCTGTTTTTT. Translation: CASSFSLADTGELFF.

This clonotype was picked up a small number of times. V is TRBV18 and J is TRBJ2-5; 7 bases line up with TRBD1. CDR1 and CDR2 (germline): KGHSH, LQKENI. V was pared by 6 bases and J by 1 base, with 14 bases of the junction left unmatched. The CDR3 length is 17 residues. In DNA, the CDR3 is TGTGCCAGCTCGTCAAGCCCCCCCGCAGGGGGCCAAGAGACCCAGTACTTC. Translation gives CASSSSPPAGGQETQYF.

The CDR3 DNA reads TGTGCCAGCAGCAACTCAGGACTACTTAATGAGCAGTTCTTC. Its protein product is CASSNSGLLNEQFF. This chain joins TRBV11-2 and TRBJ2-1; tentative D call: TRBD2 (6 bases). There are 14 residues in the CDR3. V was pared by 5 bases and J by 7 bases, with 15 bases between. Per germline, CDR1 SGHAT and CDR2 FQNNGV.

The CDR3 loop is CATSDSGQGARAEAFF. CDR3 coding DNA: TGTGCCACCAGTGATTCGGGACAGGGGGCGCGTGCTGAAGCTTTCTTT. This rearrangement joins TRBV24-1 to TRBJ1-1; TRBD1 matches 12 bases. CDR3 length: 16 residues. The J segment lost 6 bases and the V segment lost 2 bases, leaving 6 bases of the junction unmatched. Germline CDR1 reads KGHDR; CDR2 reads SFDVKD.

This clonotype was seen a handful of times. This chain links TRBV7-2 with TRBJ1-5, with TRBD1 as a possible D gene (5 bases). Germline V lookup: CDR1 SGHTA, CDR2 FQGNSA. The CDR3 has 14 amino acids. V shed 3 bases and J shed 1 base, with 7 bases lying between them. The CDR3 DNA is TGTGCCAGCAGCTTTAGACAGAGCAATCAGCCCCAGCATTTT. It yields the protein CASSFRQSNQPQHF.

This rearrangement joins TRBV29-1 to TRBJ1-1, with D unclear. Germline lookup yields CDR1 SQVTM and CDR2 ANQGSEA. This CDR3 spans 13 amino acids. The V and J ends lost 6 bases and 3 bases respectively, with 14 bases between them. The CDR3 DNA sequence: TGCAGCGTACTGGGCGGTGGTGACACTGAAGCTTTCTTT. This encodes CSVLGGGDTEAFF.

This clonotype turned up a few times. CDR3 sequence reads: CASLRGQTDTQYF. CDR3 bases: TGTGCCAGCCTAAGGGGCCAGACAGATACGCAGTATTTT. V usage is TRBV7-9 and J usage is TRBJ2-3; D possibly corresponds to TRBD1 (5 bases). Germline V gene lookup returns CDR1 SEHNR and CDR2 FQNEAQ (reference sequence). V was cut by 8 bases and J by 3 bases, with 12 bases left in between. The CDR3 runs to 13 residues.

This clonotype has only a few counts. The chain recombines TRBV29-1 with TRBJ1-2; 7 nucleotides line up with TRBD1. Per germline, CDR1 SQVTM and CDR2 ANQGSEA. The CDR3 spans 17 residues. With 0 bases clipped from V and 1 base from J, the junction kept 11 bases outside the gene matches. In DNA, the CDR3 is TGCAGCGTTGAAGATTTCCAGGGGGTAGGGTTTAACTATGGCTACACCTTC. Translating it yields CSVEDFQGVGFNYGYTF.

This clonotype showed up just a few times. The rearrangement uses TRBV20-1 and TRBJ2-1; 8 nucleotides align to TRBD1. Germline lookup yields CDR1 DFQATT and CDR2 SNEGSKA (reference sequence). The length of the CDR3 is 14 residues. Trimming at V came to 3 bases and at J to 4 bases, leaving 5 bases not matched to a gene. This CDR3 is CSASSGTGYNEQFF. The DNA of the CDR3 is TGCAGTGCTAGTTCAGGGACAGGTTACAATGAGCAGTTCTTC.

A few counts support this clonotype. The V call is TRBV20-1, the J call TRBJ1-2; TRBD1 aligns across 7 bases. V was clipped by 5 bases and J by 6 bases; unmatched bases: 9. The CDR3 sequence is 13 residues long. Germline V lookup: CDR1 DFQATT, CDR2 SNEGSKA (reference sequence). The DNA of the CDR3 is TGCAGTGCTGACTTTGGACAGGCTAATGGCTACACCTTC. Translating gives CSADFGQANGYTF.

V is TRBV12-3 or TRBV12-4 and J is TRBJ2-3; 8 nucleotides align to TRBD2. This CDR3 has 15 residues. V trimming: 7 bases; J trimming: 6 bases; junction bases outside the gene matches: 12. The CDR3 sequence is CASTEGSGRGDTQYF. For the CDR3, the DNA is TGTGCCAGCACCGAAGGCAGCGGGAGAGGGGATACGCAGTATTTT.

CDR3 sequence reads: CASRNLAGVENEQFF. The CDR3 DNA reads TGTGCCAGCAGGAACCTAGCGGGAGTTGAGAATGAGCAGTTCTTC. The rearrangement links TRBV21-1 to TRBJ2-1; TRBD2 is the table's D call, not checked against the DNA. TRBV21-1 constitutes a pseudogene. The CDR3 loop spans 15 amino acids.

This clonotype was counted only a few times. The chain recombines TRBV7-2 with TRBJ2-7; TRBD1 matches 9 bases. CDR1 SGHTA and CDR2 FQGNSA come from the germline V gene. The V and J ends lost 3 bases and 3 bases, in that order; junction bases with no gene match: 3. The CDR3 is 14 amino acids. The CDR3 spells CASSLTGGFYEQYF. CDR3 sequence (DNA): TGTGCCAGCAGCTTGACAGGGGGGTTCTACGAGCAGTACTTC.

The chain recombines TRBV4-3 with TRBJ1-5; TRBD1 matches 8 bases. The V and J ends lost 1 base and 3 bases, in that order; junction bases with no gene match: 2. The CDR3 is 15 amino acids. In germline, CDR1 is LGHNA, CDR2 YSLEER. CDR3 protein: CASSQGQGNNQPQHF. The CDR3 DNA sequence: TGCGCCAGCAGCCAAGGACAGGGGAACAATCAGCCCCAGCATTTT.